The T cell receptor (beta chain) under discussion was sequenced for a study of blood T cell repertoires in COVID-19. Overall study context: T cells, B-cell-depleted T cells, or PBMCs provided the cDNA or gDNA that served as material.

Deletions cut 2 bases from V and 0 bases from J, with 8 bases between. This CDR3 has 15 residues. CDR1 and CDR2 from the germline V gene are SGDLS and YYNGEE. Original handling: Amplifying reference gene primers gave estimates of nucleated cell counts. Using immunoSEQ multiplex PCR, the repertoire was profiled, and TCRdb retains in-frame clones only, with some absent. The V and J calls and clone size were taken over from that table, and D and trimming were inferred from the DNA. This sample has approximately 250,000 clones, with approximately 86% found just once. The chain joins TRBV9 to TRBJ2-2; maybe TRBD2 (6 bases). The receptor was derived from a woman in her sixties or seventies with active or convalescent COVID-19. Sample: peripheral blood. In nucleotides, the CDR3 is TGTGCCAGCAGCGTGGGACTGACGAACACCGGGGAGCTGTTTTTT. Amino acid sequence: CASSVGLTNTGELFF.